This paragraph covers one TCR delta chain sequence. Which antigen it targets is not known. A read error is the likely source, as a far larger clone sits one nucleotide away. The sequencing machine was an Illumina MiSeq. The study's own analysis went as follows. For publicity analysis, the Vgamma9Vdelta2 and nonVgamma9Vdelta2 bulk CDR3 files were merged for each subject into one combined repertoire per subject. Using base R and dplyr, each CDR3 amino acid sequence was checked across 9 single-cell datasets and approximately 10 bulk repertoires to give a publicity score ranging from 0 to 19. Clones were re-identified by TCRdb from the public reads with CATT, and rows with the same DNA were merged. These V and J calls derive from TCRdb rather than the authors' analysis. The sample contains 1,500 to 2,000 delta-chain clones, roughly 25% of them found a single time. About 4.5% of the sample belongs to the ten largest clones.

The CDR3, cysteine through phenylalanine, is 21 amino acids long. The read is trimmed to its CDR3 DNA, 63 bases read in frame from base 1. CDR1 and CDR2 were assigned from the germline V gene as TSWWSYY and QGS. This entry is derived from a study of fetal and pediatric gammadelta thymocytes (dated by TCRdb to about 2022). General notes on the study: The bulk gammadelta thymocyte repertoires, which combined previously published data with newly generated, unpublished data, were used to reinforce a single-cell study of gammadelta thymocyte development. A total of around 10 subjects, comprising 3 fetal thymus donors and 7 pediatric thymus donors, were covered by the bulk gammadelta thymocyte repertoire set. Bulk gammadelta thymocyte repertoires combined previously published data (refs 27,28) with unpublished data. Bulk TCR repertoire data were added to increase subject numbers and strengthen the CDR3 publicity analysis. Study-level results and caveats: Compared with post-natal repertoires, fetal gammadelta thymocyte repertoires were previously reported to be enriched for TRDV2, TRGV8 and TRGV9 usage, low N additions and public CDR3s.

Thymocytes were stained with Zombie NIR viability dye plus antibodies to CD3 (UCHT1), TCRgammadelta (11F2), TCRVgamma9 (IMMU360) and TCRVdelta2 (IMMU389). Bulk TRD and TRG CDR3 repertoires were produced separately from sorted Vgamma9Vdelta2 and nonVgamma9Vdelta2 gammadelta thymocytes taken from human fetal and pediatric thymuses. Children undergoing cardiac surgery in Belgium were the source of the pediatric thymus tissue. Pediatric thymus donors in the study were aged between roughly 1 and 12 years. As previously described, thymic cell suspensions were prepared from both fetal and post-natal thymuses. NonVgamma9Vdelta2 thymocytes were sorted as CD3+ gammadeltaTCR+ cells that did not have the Vgamma9+Vdelta2+ phenotype. Cells were sorted on a FACS Aria III cell sorter (BD Biosciences).

The rearranged chain carries TRDV1 and TRDJ2; the D gene is perhaps TRDD3, on 6 matching bases. The sequenced sample consisted of non-Vgamma9Vdelta2 gamma-delta T cells from the thymus. In light of the paper, this sample's cell subset or site label describes: CD3+gammadeltaTCR+ thymocytes not co-expressing Vgamma9 and Vdelta2. The receptor comes from a child who underwent cardiac surgery and was recorded as healthy. The encoded CDR3 is CALGEIRLSGGINSLTAQPFF. Here is the DNA: TGTGCTCTTGGGGAAATCCGCCTTTCCGGAGGGATAAACAGCCTGACAGCACAACCCTTCTTT.